The T cell receptor beta chain described here comes from a study of shared clonotypes between healthy human individuals. Study-level points and caveats: The generation probabilities recorded for non-shared clonotypes fell below those of clonotypes shared by all four donors.

Assay: immunoSEQ multiplex PCR; the TCRdb copy retains only in-frame clones and omits some. Of roughly 1.4 million clones listed, just under 99% are singletons. This clone has a single count. Its antigen is undetermined. The same CDR3 is also encoded by other DNA sequences in this sample. The CDR3 contains 12 residues. The germline V and J ends were trimmed by 1 base and 7 bases, with 7 bases remaining between them. Germline CDR1 reads SGHAT; CDR2 reads FQNNGV. Sequencing was carried out using naive CD4+ T cells sorted from blood. Subset given: CD45RA+ positively selected. The sequence derives from a man younger than 40 in good health. V gene TRBV11-2 combines with J gene TRBJ1-1; D not certain. CDR3 sequence reads: CASSLVGNEAFF. In nucleotides, the CDR3 is TGTGCCAGCAGCTTAGTGGGGAATGAAGCTTTCTTT.